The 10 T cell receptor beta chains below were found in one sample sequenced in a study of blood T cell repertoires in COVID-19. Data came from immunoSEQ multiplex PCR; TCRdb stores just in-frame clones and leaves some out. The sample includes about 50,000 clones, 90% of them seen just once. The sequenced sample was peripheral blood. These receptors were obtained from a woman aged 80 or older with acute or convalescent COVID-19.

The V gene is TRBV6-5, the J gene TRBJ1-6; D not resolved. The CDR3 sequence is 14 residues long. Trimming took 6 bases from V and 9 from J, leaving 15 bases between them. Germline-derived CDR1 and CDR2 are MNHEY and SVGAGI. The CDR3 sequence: CASSQLDLASPLHF. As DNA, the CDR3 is TGTGCCAGCAGCCAACTCGATCTTGCTTCACCCCTCCACTTT.

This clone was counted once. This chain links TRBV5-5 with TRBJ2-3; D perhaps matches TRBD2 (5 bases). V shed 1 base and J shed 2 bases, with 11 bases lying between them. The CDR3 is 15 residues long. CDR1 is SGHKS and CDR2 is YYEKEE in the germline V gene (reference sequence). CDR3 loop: CASSLRLATTDTQYF. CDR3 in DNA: TGTGCCAGCAGCTTGCGGCTAGCCACCACAGATACGCAGTATTTT.

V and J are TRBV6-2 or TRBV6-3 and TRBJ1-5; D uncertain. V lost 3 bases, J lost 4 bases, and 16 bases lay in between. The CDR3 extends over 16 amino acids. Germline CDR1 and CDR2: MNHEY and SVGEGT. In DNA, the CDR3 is TGTGCCAGCAGTTATAGCGATGGGTCGGGAAATCAGCCCCAGCATTTT. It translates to CASSYSDGSGNQPQHF.

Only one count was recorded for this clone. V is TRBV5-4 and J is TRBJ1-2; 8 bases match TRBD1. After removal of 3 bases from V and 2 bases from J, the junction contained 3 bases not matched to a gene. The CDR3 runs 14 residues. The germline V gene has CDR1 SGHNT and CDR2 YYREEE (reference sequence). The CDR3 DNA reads TGTGCCAGCAGCTCGACAGGGGAGAACTATGGCTACACCTTC. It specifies CASSSTGENYGYTF.

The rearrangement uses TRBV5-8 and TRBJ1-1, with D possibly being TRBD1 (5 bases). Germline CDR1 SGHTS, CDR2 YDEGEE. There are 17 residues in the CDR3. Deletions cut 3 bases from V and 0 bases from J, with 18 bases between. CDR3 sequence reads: CASSSEKGAHMNTEAFF. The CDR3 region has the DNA TGTGCCAGCAGCTCGGAGAAAGGGGCGCATATGAACACTGAAGCTTTCTTT.

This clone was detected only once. CDR3 in DNA: TGTGCCAGCAGCCTCCACGCTAGCGGGAGGGGCACCGGGGAGCTGTTTTTT. This gives the protein CASSLHASGRGTGELFF. This chain uses TRBV7-2 with TRBJ2-2; 12 nucleotides line up with TRBD2. Unmatched junction bases numbered 8, after V lost 5 bases and J lost 4 bases. CDR1 is SGHTA, CDR2 FQGNSA, per germline. This CDR3 is built from 17 residues.

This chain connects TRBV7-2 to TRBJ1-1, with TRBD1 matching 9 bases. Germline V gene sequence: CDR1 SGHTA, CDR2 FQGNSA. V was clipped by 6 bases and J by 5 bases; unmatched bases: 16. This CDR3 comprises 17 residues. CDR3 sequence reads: CASRFSSSDRGRTEAFF. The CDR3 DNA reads TGTGCCAGCAGATTCTCATCATCGGACAGGGGAAGGACTGAAGCTTTCTTT. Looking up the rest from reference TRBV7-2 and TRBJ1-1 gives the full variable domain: GAGVSQSPSNKVTEKGKDVELRCDPISGHTALYWYRQSLGQGLEFLIYFQGNSAPDKSGLPSDRFSAERTGGSVSTLTIQRTQQEDSAVYLCASRFSSSDRGRTEAFFGQGTRLTVV.

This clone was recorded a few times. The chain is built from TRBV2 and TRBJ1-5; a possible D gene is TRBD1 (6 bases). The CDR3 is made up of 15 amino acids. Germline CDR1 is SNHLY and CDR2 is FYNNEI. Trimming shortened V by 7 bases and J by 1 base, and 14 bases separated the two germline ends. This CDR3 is CASTTGGLSNQPQHF. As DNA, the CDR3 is TGTGCCAGCACCACGGGGGGGCTCAGCAATCAGCCCCAGCATTTT. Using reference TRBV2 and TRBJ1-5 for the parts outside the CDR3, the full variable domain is EPEVTQTPSHQVTQMGQEVILRCVPISNHLYFYWYRQILGQKVEFLVSFYNNEISEKSEIFDDQFSVERPDGSNFTLKIRSTKLEDSAMYFCASTTGGLSNQPQHFGDGTRLSIL.

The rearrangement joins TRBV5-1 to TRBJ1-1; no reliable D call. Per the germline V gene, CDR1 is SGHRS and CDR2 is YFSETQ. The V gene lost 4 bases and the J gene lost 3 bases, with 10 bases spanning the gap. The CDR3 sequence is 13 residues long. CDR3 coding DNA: TGCGCCAGCAGCCCCTCCGGGGACACTGAAGCTTTCTTT. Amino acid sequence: CASSPSGDTEAFF.

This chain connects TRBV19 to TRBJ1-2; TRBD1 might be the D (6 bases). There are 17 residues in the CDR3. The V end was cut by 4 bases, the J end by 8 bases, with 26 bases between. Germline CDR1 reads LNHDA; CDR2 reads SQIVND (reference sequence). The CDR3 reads CASSNSGGRGPVGGYTF. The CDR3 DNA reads TGTGCCAGTAGTAACTCCGGAGGCAGGGGCCCCGTTGGGGGCTACACCTTC.